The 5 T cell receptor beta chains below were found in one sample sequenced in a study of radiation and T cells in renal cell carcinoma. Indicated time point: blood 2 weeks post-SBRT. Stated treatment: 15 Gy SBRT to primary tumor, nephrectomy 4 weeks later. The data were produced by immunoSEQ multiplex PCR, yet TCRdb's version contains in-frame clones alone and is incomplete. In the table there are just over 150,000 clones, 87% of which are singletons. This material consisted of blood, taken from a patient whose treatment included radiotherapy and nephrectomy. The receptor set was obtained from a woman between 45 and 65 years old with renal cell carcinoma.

The CDR3 DNA sequence: TGTGCCAGCAGCCAGACATGGAACACTGAAGCTTTCTTT. It is translated as CASSQTWNTEAFF. J is TRBJ1-1 and V is TRBV7-2; no clear D. This CDR3 contains 13 residues. Germline assignment: CDR1 SGHTA and CDR2 FQGNSA. The germline V and J ends were trimmed by 5 bases and 1 base, with 8 bases remaining between them. Drawing the rest from reference TRBV7-2 and TRBJ1-1, the complete variable domain is GAGVSQSPSNKVTEKGKDVELRCDPISGHTALYWYRQSLGQGLEFLIYFQGNSAPDKSGLPSDRFSAERTGGSVSTLTIQRTQQEDSAVYLCASSQTWNTEAFFGQGTRLTVV.

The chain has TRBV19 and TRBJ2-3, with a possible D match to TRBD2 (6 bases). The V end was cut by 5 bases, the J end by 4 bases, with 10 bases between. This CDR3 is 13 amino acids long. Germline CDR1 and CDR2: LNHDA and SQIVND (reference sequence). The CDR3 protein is CASSVGTPDTQYF. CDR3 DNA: TGTGCCAGTAGTGTCGGGACTCCAGATACGCAGTATTTT.

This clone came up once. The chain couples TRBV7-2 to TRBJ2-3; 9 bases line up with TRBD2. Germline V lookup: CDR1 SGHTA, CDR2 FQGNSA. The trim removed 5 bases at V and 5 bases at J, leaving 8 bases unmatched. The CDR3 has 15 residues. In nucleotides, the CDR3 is TGTGCCAGCAGCCCTGTAGCGGGGGAGATAGATACGCAGTATTTT. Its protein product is CASSPVAGEIDTQYF. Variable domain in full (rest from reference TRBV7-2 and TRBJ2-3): GAGVSQSPSNKVTEKGKDVELRCDPISGHTALYWYRQSLGQGLEFLIYFQGNSAPDKSGLPSDRFSAERTGGSVSTLTIQRTQQEDSAVYLCASSPVAGEIDTQYFGPGTRLTVL.

CDR3 in DNA: TGTGCCAGCAGCCAAAGATTGGCTGCAGATACGCAGTATTTT. Its translation: CASSQRLAADTQYF. The V gene is TRBV7-9, the J gene TRBJ2-3; D remains ambiguous. The CDR3 contains 14 residues. V lost 5 bases and J lost 4, with 13 bases in between. Germline assignment: CDR1 SEHNR and CDR2 FQNEAQ (reference sequence).

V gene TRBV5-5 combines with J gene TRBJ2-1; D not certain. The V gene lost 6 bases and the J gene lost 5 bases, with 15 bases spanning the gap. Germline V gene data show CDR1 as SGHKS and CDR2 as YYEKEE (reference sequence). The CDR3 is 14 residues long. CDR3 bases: TGTGCCAGCACCCCGGATTGGCAGAACAATGAGCAGTTCTTC. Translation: CASTPDWQNNEQFF.